This T cell receptor (beta chain) is from a study of shared clonotypes between healthy human individuals. Looked up from germline, CDR1 is SEHNR and CDR2 is FQNEAQ (reference sequence). The CDR3 length is 14 residues. Trimming took 1 base from V and 9 from J, leaving 13 bases between them. Naive CD8 cells lacked CD45RO, underwent positive selection for CCR7 and left out terminally differentiated effector memory CD45RA+ cells. For sorted subsets, approximately 0.2 ug DNA per replicate equaled approximately 32,000 T cell genomes. Assay used: immunoSEQ multiplex PCR; TCRdb lists only in-frame clones, some missing. The table records about 680,000 clones, about 91% of them present only once.

Sequencing was performed on naive CD8+ T cells sorted from blood. The chain employs TRBV7-9 and TRBJ2-1; D is possibly TRBD1 (5 bases). The source of this sequence is a man between 25 and 39 years old in good health. In DNA form, the CDR3 reads TGTGCCAGCAGCTTAGTCCCCAGTCAGGGTGAGCAGTTCTTC. It codes for CASSLVPSQGEQFF. Based on the CDR3 plus reference TRBV7-9 and TRBJ2-1, the full variable domain is DTGVSQNPRHKITKRGQNVTFRCDPISEHNRLYWYRQTLGQGPEFLTYFQNEAQLEKSRLLSDRFSAERPKGSFSTLEIQRTEQGDSAMYLCASSLVPSQGEQFFGPGTRLTVL.